The sample holds a few counts of the clone carrying this T cell receptor beta chain. This sample stems from a study of blood T cells in healthy people across ages. Primed by a sample-barcoded 5' primer and a J-beta primer mix, a second PCR proceeded for roughly 6 to 12 cycles. TCRdb called the 5' RACE reads again in MiXCR, with one record for every CDR3 protein. Altogether hundreds of thousands of distinct CDR3 sequences are present, roughly 21% being singletons, with the ten largest covering 3% to 4.5%. The V gene lost 4 bases and the J gene lost 3 bases, with 12 bases spanning the gap. This CDR3 spans 14 amino acids. Germline CDR1 SGHDN, CDR2 FVKESK.

The receptor was derived from a man between 65 and 85 years old in good health. Sequenced material: blood. The genes are TRBV14 and TRBJ2-5; tentatively, D is TRBD1 (5 bases). The DNA for the CDR3 is TGTGCCAGCAGCCCTCCACAGGCGAAAGAGACCCAGTACTTC. Residues: CASSPPQAKETQYF.